This T cell receptor beta chain comes out of a study of CD8 T cells in Susac syndrome. About 0.5 to 1 ug RNA was reverse transcribed with random hexamers. Amplification of TCR beta CDR3 by immunoSEQ multiplex PCR spanned 54 Vbeta and 13 Jbeta. TCRdb reprocessed the immunoSEQ multiplex PCR reads via MiXCR and lists one record per CDR3 protein. The sample holds 150,000 to 160,000 distinct CDR3 sequences, approximately 96% seen once. Trimming removed 7 bases at V and 2 bases at J, with 12 bases between. In germline, CDR1 is SGHTA, CDR2 FQGNSA. This CDR3 spans 14 amino acids. Through negative isolation, CD4+ and CD8+ T cells were obtained, while TEMRA cells were enriched using FACS.

The sequencing sample was made of CD8+ T cells from PBMCs. The sequence was obtained from a human donor with multiple sclerosis. V and J are TRBV7-2 and TRBJ2-1; D is possibly TRBD1 or TRBD2 (5 bases each). The CDR3 DNA reads TGTGCCAGCACCGTGATGGGGGCCTACAATGAGCAGTTCTTC. It codes for CASTVMGAYNEQFF. Full variable domain (missing parts from reference TRBV7-2 and TRBJ2-1): GAGVSQSPSNKVTEKGKDVELRCDPISGHTALYWYRQSLGQGLEFLIYFQGNSAPDKSGLPSDRFSAERTGGSVSTLTIQRTQQEDSAVYLCASTVMGAYNEQFFGPGTRLTVL.